The TCR beta chain described here comes from a study of siplizumab effects on memory and regulatory T cells (dated by TCRdb to between 2018 and 2020). Notes on the research overall: The study looked at the effect of siplizumab, an anti-CD2 antibody, on alloreactive T-cell subsets in allogeneic mixed lymphocyte reactions made from human PBMCs. Beyond this particular receptor, the publication reports: Greater diversity appeared to be present in unstimulated naive T cells than in memory T cells, and a substantial contribution to the alloresponse seemed to be made by naive cells. No functional confirmation was obtained for the suppressive function of proliferating Tregs from siplizumab cultures. Because sequences below about 10^-5 frequency were poorly captured, only a minor fraction of alloreactive clones could be mapped to unstimulated subsets. Siplizumab significantly lowered the cumulative frequency of alloreactive sequences that could be traced to unstimulated CD4+ memory T cells. In reactions with siplizumab, an average of approximately 69% of mappable alloreactive CD4+ clones were Treg-derived, compared with about 27% in control reactions. A naive or memory phenotype could not be assigned to roughly 75-97% of proliferating CD4+ or CD8+ clones.

A word on this clone: The antigen this receptor binds is unknown. Base qualities are not recorded, but no much larger clone differs from it by a single base.

Unstimulated CD4+ memory cells were also sequenced in three donor pairs, together with CD4+ naive, CD8+ TEMRA, CD8+ naive and CD8+ effector memory subsets. Sorted unstimulated T cells, along with proliferating T cells recovered from mixed lymphocyte reactions, underwent TCRbeta CDR3 sequencing. Fresh whole blood from approximately 9 HLA-typed healthy donors was used to isolate PBMCs. The junction carries 13 bases between V and J, which are trimmed by 1 base and 4 bases respectively. The CDR3 sequence holds 15 residues, the cysteine and phenylalanine included. CDR3 DNA is the only sequence kept; it has 45 bases, read in frame from the first base. Per the germline V gene, MGHDK is the CDR1 and SYGVNS is the CDR2. Receptors were amplified or captured by the immunoSEQ multiplex PCR assay. Each sample had 85,000 to 100,000 TCR templates assayed by the deep sequencing platform. Genomic DNA extracted from sorted T cells was used for TCRbeta CDR3 sequencing. In the authors' own workflow: The R programming language was used for the clonal analysis of the TCRbeta CDR3 data. Comparing unstimulated samples against CFSE-low samples taken after the reaction was how alloreactive CD4+ and CD8+ clones were defined. Alloreactive CD4+ clones were assigned to regulatory or non-regulatory origin by matching sequences to sorted unstimulated Treg and non-Treg repertoires. TCRdb stores this immuneACCESS table with in-frame sequences only. Part of the clones is absent; in the studies checked, under half of the shortfall reflects unresolved V genes, and no reason is known for the rest. V and J calls and clone size are copied from that table; D and trimming were computed from the DNA. In this sample the table shows about 52,000 clones, about 97% of which occur a single time. The ten largest clonotypes hold 0.55% to 0.65% of the sample.

The receptor comes from a human donor in good health. Sequenced input: naive CD4+ T cells sorted from blood. What this sample's cell subset or site label stands for: unstimulated naive T cells. The receptor chain draws on TRBV25-1 and TRBJ1-1, with TRBD1 perhaps the D gene, on 5 matching bases. The DNA is TGTGCCAGCAGTGAATTCGAGGGGACGGCCACTGAAGCTTTCTTT. This encodes CASSEFEGTATEAFF.